What follows are 14 T cell receptor beta chains derived from one specimen sequenced in a study of tumor-infiltrating lymphocytes in primary liver carcinoma. RNA isolated from unsorted whole blood supplied the blood RNA, with germline DNA also extracted. With 500 to 650 ng total RNA as template and a constant-region primer, TCR beta cDNA was made. Researchers made the TCR beta libraries by running three nested multiplex PCR rounds with slightly modified ARM-PCR. Rounds one and two of PCR, each of 10 cycles, were primed with TRBV1-TRBV30 forward primers and a C-beta reverse primer. TCRdb used MiXCR to reprocess the multiplex PCR reads, holding one entry per CDR3 protein. This table holds 150,000 to 200,000 distinct CDR3 sequences, roughly three fifths found once. The sample consisted of peripheral blood. These receptors all stem from a middle-aged man with primary liver carcinoma and hepatitis B virus infection.

This chain links TRBV10-3 with TRBJ1-3; D unresolved. V was clipped by 0 bases and J by 4 bases, with 7 bases between them. This CDR3 comprises 14 residues. Germline lookup yields CDR1 ENHRY and CDR2 SYGVKD. The CDR3 nucleotides read TGTGCCATCAGTGAGTCAGGCAGGGGAAACACCATATATTTT. Residues: CAISESGRGNTIYF.

This clonotype was seen ten or more times. This rearrangement joins TRBV29-1 to TRBJ2-3; unclear D gene. The CDR3 runs 11 residues. V shed 2 bases and J shed 6 bases, with 6 bases lying between them. Germline CDR1 SQVTM, CDR2 ANQGSEA. Here the CDR3 DNA reads TGCAGCGTTGAAAGATCCGATACGCAGTATTTT. The encoded protein is CSVERSDTQYF.

The V call is TRBV11-2, the J call TRBJ2-6; D is ambiguous. V was cut by 4 bases and J by 2 bases, with 12 bases left in between. CDR1 SGHAT and CDR2 FQNNGV come from the germline V gene. CDR3 length: 16 residues. In DNA form, the CDR3 reads TGTGCCAGCAGCTCACTCACCCATACTGGGGCCAACGTCCTGACTTTC. Translation gives CASSSLTHTGANVLTF.

Only a few counts were recorded for this clonotype. The chain is built from TRBV4-1 and TRBJ2-1; 14 bases line up with TRBD2. Germline values: CDR1 MGHRA, CDR2 YSYEKL. V lost 0 bases to trimming and J lost 10 bases; unmatched junction nucleotides: 5. This CDR3 spans 16 amino acids. The CDR3 protein is CASSQEGLAGVKEQFF. In nucleotides, the CDR3 is TGCGCCAGCAGCCAAGAGGGACTAGCGGGAGTAAAGGAGCAGTTCTTC.

This clonotype came up a few times. The chain couples TRBV4-1 to TRBJ2-1, with TRBD2 identical over 16 bases. CDR1 and CDR2 from the germline V gene are MGHRA and YSYEKL. The CDR3 covers 21 residues. The J segment lost 4 bases and the V segment lost 1 base, leaving 13 bases of the junction unmatched. The CDR3 nucleotides read TGCGCCAGCAGCCAAGGCGGGGGGACTAGCGGGAGGGCGGCCGCTTACAATGAGCAGTTCTTC. Its protein is CASSQGGGTSGRAAAYNEQFF.

The gene calls are TRBV28 and TRBJ2-5, with TRBD2 identical over 8 bases. Trimming cost V 4 bases and J 5 bases; bases outside gene matches: 9. CDR1 is MDHEN, CDR2 SYDVKM, per germline. This CDR3 spans 15 amino acids. CDR3: CASSSRAGVEETQYF. The CDR3 bases are TGTGCCAGCAGTTCGAGAGCGGGAGTCGAGGAGACCCAGTACTTC.

This clonotype was seen a single time. The rearrangement joins TRBV10-3 to TRBJ1-1, with D hard to call. Trimming took off 6 bases at V and 0 bases at J, with 8 bases between the two ends. The CDR3 covers 13 residues. Germline CDR1 and CDR2: ENHRY and SYGVKD. CDR3: CAIRTDLNTEAFF. Written as DNA, the CDR3 is TGTGCCATCAGGACGGATTTGAACACTGAAGCTTTCTTT.

This clonotype was counted at least ten times. This rearrangement joins TRBV6-5 to TRBJ2-7; 8 positions match TRBD2. This CDR3 contains 13 residues. CDR1 MNHEY and CDR2 SVGAGI come from the germline V gene. The V and J ends lost 0 bases and 7 bases, in that order; junction bases with no gene match: 2. In DNA, the CDR3 is TGTGCCAGCAGTTACTCCATAGCGGGGGAGCAGTACTTC. This sequence encodes CASSYSIAGEQYF.

Comments on this clonotype: Since no conserved phenylalanine or tryptophan closes the CDR3, a read error is the likely cause. This chain joins TRBV6-1 and TRBJ2-3, with 8 bases matching TRBD2. Germline CDR1 and CDR2: MNHNS and SASEGT. This CDR3 has 18 amino acids. The CDR3 sequence: CASSEPASGPYSTDMQYS. In DNA, the CDR3 is TGTGCCAGCAGTGAACCTGCTAGCGGGCCGTATAGTACAGATATGCAGTATTCT.

This clonotype was seen more than once but under ten times. The chain is built from TRBV10-3 and TRBJ2-1, with 10 nucleotides matching TRBD1. V lost 10 bases to trimming and J lost 3 bases; unmatched junction nucleotides: 6. CDR1 ENHRY and CDR2 SYGVKD come from the germline V gene. The CDR3 runs to 14 residues. The chain's CDR3 is CASSGTGDYNEQFF. The CDR3 bases are TGTGCCAGTAGTGGGACAGGGGACTACAATGAGCAGTTCTTC.

Note on this clonotype: Just one base apart from a much larger clone, this may be a read error. This rearrangement joins TRBV29-1 to TRBJ2-1; no firm D call. The CDR3 is 13 residues long. Germline loops: CDR1 SQVTM, CDR2 ANQGSEA. V was shortened by 8 bases and J by 3 bases, with 14 bases between the two germline ends. The CDR3 region has the DNA TGCAGCTACGGAGTGGCGGTCTACAATGAGCAGTTCTTC. Protein: CSYGVAVYNEQFF.

This clonotype showed up many times. The rearrangement joins TRBV29-1 to TRBJ2-3; maybe TRBD1 (5 bases). The germline V and J ends were trimmed by 0 bases and 3 bases, with 7 bases remaining between them. Germline CDR1 is SQVTM and CDR2 is ANQGSEA. CDR3 length: 13 amino acids. This chain's CDR3 is CSVEDRETDTQYF. The CDR3, as DNA: TGCAGCGTTGAAGACAGGGAAACAGATACGCAGTATTTT.

Turning to this clonotype: As the CDR3 is not closed by the conserved phenylalanine or tryptophan, this likely results from a read error. The chain joins TRBV11-2 to TRBJ2-2; D perhaps matches TRBD1 (6 bases). Per the germline V gene, CDR1 is SGHAT and CDR2 is FQNNGV. The CDR3 is 16 amino acids. The CDR3 is CASSAPGQRNTGELFY. CDR3 bases: TGTGCCAGCAGCGCCCCGGGACAAAGAAACACTGGGGAGCTGTTTTAT.

Remarks on this clonotype: One end of the junction is discordant with germline, which a read error may explain. The genes are TRBV11-1 and TRBJ2-1; D call uncertain. This CDR3 has 11 amino acids. The V gene's germline CDR1 is SGHAT and CDR2 FQDESV (reference sequence). CDR3 nucleotide sequence: TGTGCCAGCAGTTCTATGAGTGAGCAGTCCTTC. Its protein product is CASSSMSEQSF.